The 16 T cell receptor beta chains below all came from one sample that was sequenced in a study of blood T cells in healthy people across ages (dated by TCRdb to between 2015 and 2017). The method was 5' RACE. This sample was sequenced with an Illumina HiSeq 2500. The second PCR ran for roughly 7 to 12 cycles and used a J-beta primer mix along with a sample-barcoded 5' primer. In-frame beta chains were kept once TCRdb had trimmed the public reads at Q25 with fastp and called clones with MiXCR. Identical CDR3 protein sequences are pooled into one entry, listed with their most common genes and DNA. The sample table contains about a million distinct CDR3 sequences; only one count was recorded for roughly half of them. The top ten constitute 20% to 25% of the sample. The sample was blood. Receptors originate from a woman in her sixties in good health.

The chain uses TRBV12-3 or TRBV12-4 and TRBJ2-7; 9 nucleotides agree with TRBD1. V shed 4 bases and J 3 bases; nucleotides not matched to a gene: 7. This CDR3 has 15 amino acids. This CDR3 is CASSSGGTGYYEQYF. CDR3 sequence (DNA): TGTGCCAGCAGTTCCGGAGGGACAGGGTACTACGAGCAGTACTTC.

Only a few counts were recorded for this clonotype. V usage is TRBV28 and J usage is TRBJ2-1; D is perhaps TRBD2 (7 bases). This CDR3 comprises 13 residues. Germline V lookup: CDR1 MDHEN, CDR2 SYDVKM. V was clipped by 3 bases and J by 8 bases, with 11 bases between them. The CDR3 region is CASSFGGRDEQFF. As DNA, the CDR3 is TGTGCCAGCAGTTTCGGGGGGCGCGATGAGCAGTTCTTC.

The chain is built from TRBV6-2 or TRBV6-3 and TRBJ2-1, with TRBD2 matching over 8 bases. This CDR3 region has 16 residues. Germline CDR1 MNHEY, CDR2 SVGEGT. V was clipped by 6 bases and J by 3 bases; unmatched bases: 10. In DNA, the CDR3 is TGTGCCAGCAGACAATTGAGCGGGAGAGTCTACAATGAGCAGTTCTTC. It yields the protein CASRQLSGRVYNEQFF.

This clonotype was observed a single time. This chain links TRBV7-2 with TRBJ2-7; no firm D call. Trimming removed 6 bases at V and 0 bases at J, with 18 bases between. From germline, CDR1 is SGHTA and CDR2 FQGNSA. This CDR3 has 16 residues. DNA for the CDR3: TGTGCCAGCAGAGCTAGGTGGGGTCGAAGCTCCTACGAGCAGTACTTC. It is translated as CASRARWGRSSYEQYF.

This clonotype has just a few counts. The chain carries TRBV15 and TRBJ2-7, with TRBD2 matching 7 bases. Germline V gene lookup returns CDR1 LNHNV and CDR2 YYDKDF (reference sequence). V shed 5 bases and J 2 bases; nucleotides not matched to a gene: 9. The CDR3 is 15 amino acids. CDR3 sequence (DNA): TGTGCCACCAGCGAAGACCCCGGACTAGCCTACGAGCAGTACTTC. It translates to CATSEDPGLAYEQYF. The full variable domain, completed using reference TRBV15 and TRBJ2-7, is DAMVIQNPRYQVTQFGKPVTLSCSQTLNHNVMYWYQQKSSQAPKLLFHYYDKDFNNEADTPDNFQSRRPNTSFCFLDIRSPGLGDTAMYLCATSEDPGLAYEQYFGPGTRLTVT.

The chain employs TRBV20-1 and TRBJ2-5; the D gene could be TRBD1 or TRBD2 (5 bases each). V was shortened by 6 bases and J by 2 bases, with 16 bases between the two germline ends. The germline V gene has CDR1 DFQATT and CDR2 SNEGSKA (reference sequence). The CDR3 consists of 14 residues. The DNA for the CDR3 is TGCAGTGCGAATCAAAGGGACGGTCAAGAGACCCAGTACTTC. This codes for CSANQRDGQETQYF.

The chain carries TRBV5-1 and TRBJ2-7, with 12 bases matching TRBD2. There are 15 residues in the CDR3. The germline V gene encodes CDR1 SGHRS and CDR2 YFSETQ. Losses at the gene ends were 8 bases for V and 3 bases for J; bases not matched to a gene: 9. CDR3 nucleotides: TGCGCCAGTCTTGGGACTAGCGGGCCGTTCTACGAGCAGTACTTC. This translates into CASLGTSGPFYEQYF.

This chain connects TRBV5-6 to TRBJ1-1, with no clear D. This CDR3 comprises 14 residues. CDR1 is SGHDT and CDR2 is YYEEEE in the germline V gene. The V gene lost 0 bases and the J gene lost 7 bases, with 13 bases spanning the gap. Here the CDR3 DNA reads TGTGCCAGCAGCTTGGCCGCCAGCCCCCGTGAAGCTTTCTTT. This translates into CASSLAASPREAFF.

V gene TRBV10-1 combines with J gene TRBJ2-7; D is unresolved. Per germline, CDR1 WNHNN and CDR2 SYGVQD (reference sequence). V was clipped by 2 bases and J by 2 bases, with 7 bases between them. CDR3 length equals 13 residues. For the CDR3, the DNA is TGCGCCAGCAGTGAGGGTTCCGCCTACGAGCAGTACTTC. Its protein is CASSEGSAYEQYF.

This clonotype was observed a few times. V and J are TRBV7-2 and TRBJ2-6; 12 nucleotides line up with TRBD2. The junction had 5 bases not matched to a gene; V was cut back by 5 bases and J by 3 bases. The germline V gene encodes CDR1 SGHTA and CDR2 FQGNSA. The CDR3 sequence is 17 residues long. CDR3 nucleotides: TGTGCCAGCAGCCGACTAGCGGGAGTTGGTGGGGCCAACGTCCTGACTTTC. Protein sequence: CASSRLAGVGGANVLTF.

This clonotype was counted only a few times. This chain's CDR3 is CASSLVQGGDTQYF. The CDR3 DNA follows: TGCGCCAGCAGCTTGGTACAGGGTGGAGATACGCAGTATTTT. The genes are TRBV5-1 and TRBJ2-3; D possibly corresponds to TRBD1 (6 bases). With 0 bases removed from V and 5 bases from J, the gap between germline ends came to 10 bases. The germline CDR1 and CDR2 sequences are SGHRS and YFSETQ. CDR3 size: 14 residues.

The chain carries TRBV6-4 and TRBJ2-3, with a tentative D call TRBD2 (5 bases). V lost 4 bases and J lost 4, with 15 bases in between. Germline V gene lookup returns CDR1 MRHNA and CDR2 SNTAGT. The CDR3 covers 15 residues. In DNA form, the CDR3 reads TGTGCCAGCAGTGGGACTGGCGCCCCGGCAGATACGCAGTATTTT. Protein sequence: CASSGTGAPADTQYF.

The CDR3 sequence: CASITGNYEQYF. CDR3 nucleotide sequence: TGTGCCAGCATAACCGGAAACTACGAGCAGTACTTC. The chain links TRBV6-1 to TRBJ2-5; D not certain. The DNA end lines up better with TRBJ2-7; the J call may be wrong. The CDR3 is 12 amino acids. Germline CDR1 MNHNS, CDR2 SASEGT.

V is TRBV7-9 and J is TRBJ2-5, with D perhaps TRBD1 or TRBD2 (5 bases each). CDR3 size: 14 residues. V was trimmed by 5 bases and J by 2 bases, leaving 12 bases between them. From germline, CDR1 is SEHNR and CDR2 FQNEAQ (reference sequence). DNA of the CDR3: TGTGCCAGCAGCATACCGGGACCACAAGAGACCCAGTACTTC. This translates into CASSIPGPQETQYF.

The rearrangement links TRBV20-1 to TRBJ2-5; 9 bases align to TRBD2. Trimming removed 5 bases from V and 0 bases from J; junction bases left unmatched: 4. CDR3 length: 14 amino acids. CDR1 and CDR2 (germline): DFQATT, SNEGSKA (reference sequence). The CDR3 is CSAGAGGYQETQYF. DNA of the CDR3: TGCAGTGCTGGAGCGGGAGGATACCAAGAGACCCAGTACTTC.

This clonotype was picked up a small number of times. The genes are TRBV9 and TRBJ2-3, with D possibly TRBD2 on 6 matching bases. The V gene lost 4 bases and the J gene lost 2 bases, with 17 bases spanning the gap. The CDR3 sequence is 16 residues long. CDR1 and CDR2 (germline): SGDLS, YYNGEE. The CDR3 region has the DNA TGTGCCAGCAGCTCTGGAGCGGCGGGACCCACAGATACGCAGTATTTT. Translated: CASSSGAAGPTDTQYF.